The 9 T cell receptor beta chains presented below share a single source sample, sequenced in a study of T cells in tuberculosis. This table comes from immunoSEQ multiplex PCR, and its TCRdb copy is limited to in-frame clones, with some not included. The sample lists under 35,000 clones, around 94% occurring once. The sample was PBMCs. The receptor set was obtained from a donor between 5 and 29 years old with latent tuberculosis or without tuberculosis infection.

The chain employs TRBV7-2 and TRBJ1-4; the match to TRBD1 covers 7 bases. After removal of 2 bases from V and 5 bases from J, the junction contained 5 bases not matched to a gene. The CDR3 is made up of 15 amino acids. Germline V gene sequence: CDR1 SGHTA, CDR2 FQGNSA. The CDR3 coding sequence is TGTGCCAGCAGCTTAATGGGACAGAAGAATGAAAAACTGTTTTTT. Residues: CASSLMGQKNEKLFF.

The chain has TRBV19 and TRBJ2-2; 10 positions match TRBD2. Per germline, CDR1 LNHDA and CDR2 SQIVND (reference sequence). CDR3 length: 16 residues. V was pared by 5 bases and J by 4 bases, with 7 bases of the junction left unmatched. In DNA, the CDR3 is TGTGCCAGTAGTGTACTAGCGGGGATGGGCACCGGGGAGCTGTTTTTT. Its protein is CASSVLAGMGTGELFF.

The V call is TRBV6-1, the J call TRBJ1-5; D ambiguous. Trimming pared 8 bases from V and 7 bases from J, leaving 12 bases between. Looked up from germline, CDR1 is MNHNS and CDR2 is SASEGT. This CDR3 contains 12 residues. The chain's CDR3 is CASLGVEQPQHF. The CDR3 region has the DNA TGTGCCAGCCTTGGAGTAGAGCAGCCCCAGCATTTT.

The V gene is TRBV29-1, the J gene TRBJ1-5; D remains ambiguous. The CDR3 consists of 13 residues. The germline CDR1 and CDR2 sequences are SQVTM and ANQGSEA. V shed 4 bases and J shed 4 bases, with 11 bases lying between them. CDR3 DNA: TGCAGCGTTGGAATTGACATTAATCAGCCCCAGCATTTT. It codes for CSVGIDINQPQHF.

This chain links TRBV12-5 with TRBJ2-7; 9 bases are a match to TRBD1. CDR1 and CDR2 from the germline V gene are LGHNT and FRNRAP. J lost 2 bases, V lost 5 bases, and 4 bases had no gene match. CDR3 size: 14 residues. The chain's CDR3 is CASGRQGVTYEQYF. CDR3 coding DNA: TGTGCTAGTGGTAGACAGGGGGTAACCTACGAGCAGTACTTC.

V gene TRBV11-1 combines with J gene TRBJ1-3; D uncertain. V lost 8 bases and J 4 bases, leaving 6 bases between the germline ends. This CDR3 region has 11 residues. CDR1 is SGHAT, CDR2 FQDESV, per germline (reference sequence). The DNA of the CDR3 is TGTGCCAGCTCCTCCGGAAACACCATATATTTT. Amino acid sequence: CASSSGNTIYF.

The rearrangement uses TRBV10-1 and TRBJ2-1, with a possible D match to TRBD1 (5 bases). The germline V gene encodes CDR1 WNHNN and CDR2 SYGVQD (reference sequence). Trimming shortened V by 4 bases and J by 8 bases, and 12 bases separated the two germline ends. CDR3 length equals 13 residues. The CDR3 reads CASSGFLGDEQFF. CDR3 bases: TGCGCCAGCAGTGGTTTCCTAGGGGATGAGCAGTTCTTC.

The chain links TRBV14 to TRBJ2-7, with no clear D. The CDR3 is 13 residues long. The V end lost 4 bases, the J end lost 2 bases, and 9 bases lay between the germline ends. CDR1 and CDR2 (germline): SGHDN, FVKESK. Here the CDR3 DNA reads TGTGCCAGCAGCCGACTTACCGCCTACGAGCAGTACTTC. Encoded protein: CASSRLTAYEQYF.

The CDR3 DNA is TGTGCCAGCAGTTCAACTAGCGCTAGCACAGATACGCAGTATTTT. It yields the protein CASSSTSASTDTQYF. The chain has TRBV2 and TRBJ2-3, with TRBD2 identical over 7 bases. J gave up 0 bases and V 5 bases, and 5 bases lay outside the gene matches. Germline CDR1 is SNHLY and CDR2 is FYNNEI. There are 15 residues in the CDR3.